Below, one T cell receptor beta chain is given with its context. The antigen this receptor binds is unknown. It has no much larger one-base neighbor in the sample; base qualities were not kept. The data originate from a study of T cell changes during pregnancy in multiple sclerosis (dated by TCRdb to 2018 to 2020). Describing the broader study: The study examined how the T cell repertoire changed over the course of pregnancy in women with multiple sclerosis.

The method behind the library was the immunoSEQ multiplex PCR assay. TCRdb mirrors the immuneACCESS table, restricted to in-frame sequences. Some clones are absent from its copies; in checked studies, under half trace to an unresolved V gene, and the reason for the others is unknown. The sample yields around 56,000 clones; around nine tenths were counted once. Approximately 1.7% of the sample is held by the ten biggest clonotypes. From a lookup of the germline V gene (reference sequence), CDR1 and CDR2 are MNHNY and SVGAGI. At the junction V is shortened by 6 bases and J by 1 base, with 12 bases in between. The CDR3 runs 14 residues from the cysteine to the phenylalanine. Of the read, only the CDR3 DNA is kept; its 42 bases are in frame from base 1.

The clonotype originates from a female donor with multiple sclerosis, enrolled in a pregnancy study. The source material was peripheral blood, sampled after pregnancy. This chain joins TRBV6-6 to TRBJ1-1; possibly the D gene is TRBD1, per 5 matching bases. The DNA sequence is as follows: TGTGCCAGCAGACCAACAGGAACGAACACTGAAGCTTTCTTT. Its translation is CASRPTGTNTEAFF.